This T cell receptor (beta chain) was found in a study of beta chain features in type 1 diabetes. All of the isolated RNA was reverse transcribed, so expressed TCRB transcripts were sequenced. The table came from immunoSEQ multiplex PCR; TCRdb's copy has only in-frame clones and leaves some out. Found here are under 800,000 clones, 15% to 17% of them singletons; the top ten hold 0.093%. There are 16 residues in the CDR3. Germline CDR1 is SGHTA and CDR2 is FQGTGA. V shed 2 bases and J shed 4 bases, with 15 bases lying between them. Cells sorted by CD45RO/CCR7/CD25/CD127/CD95/CD27 comprised CD4+ naive, central memory, regulatory and stem cell-like memory cells.

Sequencing used naive CD4+ T cells from blood. The genes are TRBV7-3 and TRBJ2-1; D uncertain. The TCR originated in a man younger than 35 in good health. The CDR3 reads CASSLGERSFYNEQFF. The CDR3, as DNA: TGTGCCAGCAGCTTAGGTGAGAGGTCCTTTTACAATGAGCAGTTCTTC.